This T cell receptor (beta chain) stems from a study of OX40 agonist ivuxolimab in advanced cancers. Study information: In this trial design, patients received ivuxolimab intravenously at 0.01 to 10 mg/kg every 2 weeks. Partial responses occurred in Three dose-escalation patients, one with hepatocellular carcinoma and two with cutaneous melanoma. Study outcomes and limitations: Partial responders at 0.1-3.0 mg/kg showed near-lowest clonal expansion.

Profiling relied on immunoSEQ multiplex PCR, and the TCRdb table lists in-frame clones only, not all of them. This sample yields fewer than 90,000 clones, of which about 91% are seen a single time; roughly 2.8% belongs to the top ten. For this clone: Its antigen is undetermined.

V gave up 3 bases and J gave up 8 bases, with 8 bases separating them. The CDR3 runs 11 residues. CDR1 and CDR2 from the germline V gene are DFQATT and SNEGSKA (reference sequence). Sequencing was performed on CD4+ or CD8+ T cells sorted from blood, taken in a trial of the OX40 agonist ivuxolimab. The chain uses TRBV20-1 and TRBJ1-3; D is unclear. This sequence originates from an adult with an advanced solid tumor such as melanoma, head and neck, liver or kidney cancer. The CDR3 spells CSASQGHTIYF. CDR3 nucleotides: TGCAGTGCTAGCCAAGGACACACCATATATTTT.